A single T cell receptor (beta chain) is shown here with its context. This entry is derived from a study of technical replicates of blood from a few donors. The data were produced by immunoSEQ multiplex PCR, yet TCRdb's version contains in-frame clones alone and is incomplete. Counted here are approximately 93,000 clones, 94% occurring once; the ten biggest clones make up approximately 0.26%. Sequenced: T cells isolated from PBMCs. The sequence derives from a human donor in good health.

The CDR3 DNA is TGCACCAGCAGCCAGGGTAGCGGGAGGGTCTATGAGCAGTTCTTC. Its translation: CTSSQGSGRVYEQFF. The gene calls are TRBV1 and TRBJ2-1; TRBD2 reflects the table's D call only, with no check against the DNA. TRBV1 is assigned pseudogene status. CDR3 size: 15 residues.